Shown below are 20 T cell receptor beta chains from a single sample sequenced in a study of blood T cells in healthy people across ages. A second PCR, run for roughly 7 to 11 cycles, used a sample-barcoded 5' primer plus a J-beta primer mix. From the 5' RACE reads, TCRdb called clonotypes with MiXCR, one entry per CDR3 protein. The repertoire holds 650,000 to 1,000,000 distinct CDR3 sequences, with roughly 35% as singletons. Sequencing was done on a sample of blood. The receptors originated from a young man in good health.

This rearrangement joins TRBV14 to TRBJ1-1; D not resolved. Germline V CDR1 and CDR2: SGHDN, FVKESK. V was pared by 4 bases and J by 3 bases, with 15 bases between. This CDR3 is built from 15 residues. CDR3 sequence reads: CASSLRTGWDTEAFF. CDR3 nucleotides: TGTGCCAGCAGCCTCCGGACCGGATGGGACACTGAAGCTTTCTTT.

The gene calls are TRBV2 and TRBJ2-7, with 7 bases that match TRBD1. The length of the CDR3 is 14 residues. Germline CDR1 SNHLY, CDR2 FYNNEI. Losses at the gene ends were 7 bases for V and 0 bases for J; bases not matched to a gene: 6. The CDR3 sequence is CASIRGTDSYEQYF. The CDR3 DNA sequence: TGTGCCAGCATAAGGGGGACAGACTCCTACGAGCAGTACTTC.

This chain connects TRBV7-9 to TRBJ1-2; no definite D call. This CDR3 has 14 residues. The germline V gene has CDR1 SEHNR and CDR2 FQNEAQ (reference sequence). V was clipped by 0 bases and J by 6 bases, with 11 bases between them. The chain's CDR3 is CASSLARGFDGYTF. CDR3 coding DNA: TGTGCCAGCAGCTTAGCGCGAGGTTTCGATGGCTACACCTTC.

This chain links TRBV4-1 with TRBJ2-5; tentative D call: TRBD2 (7 bases). V shed 2 bases and J shed 3 bases, with 13 bases lying between them. Germline V CDR1 and CDR2: MGHRA, YSYEKL. The CDR3 extends over 15 amino acids. The CDR3 nucleotides read TGCGCCAGCAGCCAATGGGGAGGGGGGGAAGAGACCCAGTACTTC. Its translation: CASSQWGGGEETQYF.

The rearrangement links TRBV19 to TRBJ2-5; 7 bases match TRBD1. Trimming removed 6 bases from V and 11 bases from J; junction bases left unmatched: 9. Germline values: CDR1 LNHDA, CDR2 SQIVND (reference sequence). The CDR3 runs 12 residues. The chain's CDR3 is CASRTGANEQYF. The CDR3 coding sequence is TGTGCCAGTAGAACAGGGGCCAATGAGCAGTACTTC.

This clonotype was detected only once. J is TRBJ1-2 and V is TRBV20-1; 9 bases fit TRBD1. Germline lookup yields CDR1 DFQATT and CDR2 SNEGSKA (reference sequence). V was pared by 5 bases and J by 2 bases, with 12 bases of the junction left unmatched. The CDR3 totals 16 residues. This CDR3 reads CSAQSTPGQGNYGYTF. The DNA of the CDR3 is TGCAGTGCTCAAAGTACCCCGGGACAGGGAAACTATGGCTACACCTTC.

Many counts were recorded for this clonotype. The rearrangement uses TRBV5-1 and TRBJ2-7; D might be TRBD1 (5 bases). CDR1 SGHRS and CDR2 YFSETQ come from the germline V gene. The CDR3 is 14 amino acids. V was cut by 4 bases and J by 2 bases, with 13 bases left in between. DNA of the CDR3: TGCGCCAGCAGCCCCGGACAACGGACCTACGAGCAGTACTTC. Protein: CASSPGQRTYEQYF.

CDR3 in DNA: TGTGCCACCAGCACGACCGTCCGGATGACTGAAGCTTTCTTT. It specifies CATSTTVRMTEAFF. The rearrangement links TRBV15 to TRBJ1-1; D unclear. CDR1 and CDR2 (germline): LNHNV, YYDKDF (reference sequence). There are 14 residues in the CDR3. The V gene lost 4 bases and the J gene lost 5 bases, with 14 bases spanning the gap. The complete variable domain, with remaining parts taken from reference TRBV15 and TRBJ1-1, reads DAMVIQNPRYQVTQFGKPVTLSCSQTLNHNVMYWYQQKSSQAPKLLFHYYDKDFNNEADTPDNFQSRRPNTSFCFLDIRSPGLGDTAMYLCATSTTVRMTEAFFGQGTRLTVV.

Many counts were recorded for this clonotype. The CDR3 DNA reads TGTGCCAGCCTCTTACGGGGCCAATTAAGGGATACGCAGTATTTT. Translating gives CASLLRGQLRDTQYF. This sequence joins TRBV27 and TRBJ2-3; D is possibly TRBD1 or TRBD2 (5 bases each). The CDR3 consists of 15 residues. Trimming pared 8 bases from V and 6 bases from J, leaving 21 bases between. Germline assignment: CDR1 MNHEY and CDR2 SMNVEV (reference sequence).

This chain joins TRBV4-1 and TRBJ1-2, with D possibly TRBD1 on 5 matching bases. This CDR3 contains 16 residues. The V gene's germline CDR1 is MGHRA and CDR2 YSYEKL. With 3 bases removed from V and 2 bases from J, the gap between germline ends came to 16 bases. The CDR3 region is CASSHTEGRVNYGYTF. The CDR3 nucleotides read TGCGCCAGCAGCCATACTGAGGGACGGGTGAACTATGGCTACACCTTC.

The chain has TRBV28 and TRBJ2-1, with unresolved D. This CDR3 contains 16 residues. Germline assignment: CDR1 MDHEN and CDR2 SYDVKM. With 1 base removed from V and 3 bases from J, the gap between germline ends came to 13 bases. CDR3 amino acids: CASSLSATDVYNEQFF. In DNA form, the CDR3 reads TGTGCCAGCAGTTTATCAGCGACGGACGTCTACAATGAGCAGTTCTTC.

The chain employs TRBV12-3 or TRBV12-4 and TRBJ1-1, with D perhaps matching TRBD1 (5 bases). The CDR3 runs 16 residues. V gave up 7 bases and J gave up 1 base, with 19 bases separating them. The CDR3 coding sequence is TGTGCCAGCAACCTTCCTCTCCGGGACGGGAACACTGAAGCTTTCTTT. Its translation is CASNLPLRDGNTEAFF.

On this clonotype: This may come from a read error, since a much larger clone is one base off. The rearrangement links TRBV2 to TRBJ1-6; D gene uncertain. Germline values: CDR1 SNHLY, CDR2 FYNNEI. The CDR3 length is 12 residues. CDR3 sequence reads: CASSWTDFPPHF. The CDR3 nucleotides read TGTGCCAGCTCATGGACGGACTTTCCCCCCCACTTT.

This clonotype was counted between two and nine times. This chain links TRBV29-1 with TRBJ1-1; 7 nucleotides align to TRBD1. V shed 4 bases, J shed 1 base, and the junction held 6 bases outside the gene matches. CDR1 SQVTM and CDR2 ANQGSEA come from the germline V gene. This CDR3 region has 14 residues. This chain's CDR3 is CSVVLSGGNTEAFF. CDR3 nucleotides: TGCAGCGTTGTATTATCAGGGGGGAACACTGAAGCTTTCTTT.

This clonotype was detected a few times. This sequence joins TRBV5-1 and TRBJ2-1; 8 nucleotides match TRBD1. The CDR3 extends over 15 amino acids. Per the germline V gene, CDR1 is SGHRS and CDR2 is YFSETQ. J was trimmed by 9 bases and V by 2 bases; bases with no gene match: 10. Here the CDR3 DNA reads TGCGCCAGCAGCTTAACGGACAGGGAAACCCTTGAGCAGTTCTTC. It specifies CASSLTDRETLEQFF. Drawing the rest from reference TRBV5-1 and TRBJ2-1, the complete variable domain is KAGVTQTPRYLIKTRGQQVTLSCSPISGHRSVSWYQQTPGQGLQFLFEYFSETQRNKGNFPGRFSGRQFSNSRSEMNVSTLELGDSALYLCASSLTDRETLEQFFGPGTRLTVL.

The chain employs TRBV5-1 and TRBJ1-1; a possible D gene is TRBD1 (5 bases). This CDR3 has 15 amino acids. Trimming shortened V by 0 bases and J by 4 bases, and 13 bases separated the two germline ends. The germline gives CDR1 SGHRS, CDR2 YFSETQ. The CDR3 DNA is TGCGCCAGCAGCTTGGCCTCCGGGGCAGGCACTGAAGCTTTCTTT. As protein: CASSLASGAGTEAFF. Filled out from reference TRBV5-1 and TRBJ1-1, the complete variable domain reads KAGVTQTPRYLIKTRGQQVTLSCSPISGHRSVSWYQQTPGQGLQFLFEYFSETQRNKGNFPGRFSGRQFSNSRSEMNVSTLELGDSALYLCASSLASGAGTEAFFGQGTRLTVV.

V and J are TRBV24-1 and TRBJ2-1; D gene uncertain. Germline V gives CDR1 KGHDR, CDR2 SFDVKD. Trimming took off 4 bases at V and 0 bases at J, with 9 bases between the two ends. The CDR3 runs 15 residues. CDR3 nucleotides: TGTGCCACCAGTGACGACCGCCGCTCCTACAATGAGCAGTTCTTC. Protein: CATSDDRRSYNEQFF.

V and J are TRBV12-3 or TRBV12-4 and TRBJ1-4, with TRBD1 as a possible D gene (6 bases). Trimming took off 6 bases at V and 5 bases at J, with 10 bases between the two ends. The CDR3 loop spans 13 amino acids. The CDR3 loop reads CASRDSVNEKLFF. DNA of the CDR3: TGTGCCAGCAGGGACAGCGTAAATGAAAAACTGTTTTTT.

A few counts support this clonotype. The rearrangement uses TRBV20-1 and TRBJ2-5; 10 nucleotides line up with TRBD2. The germline CDR1 and CDR2 sequences are DFQATT and SNEGSKA (reference sequence). The CDR3 has 15 amino acids. The ends lost 3 bases at V and 2 bases at J; junction bases unmatched: 6. CDR3 residues: CSASLPSGGQETQYF. The DNA for the CDR3 is TGCAGTGCTAGCCTCCCTAGCGGGGGACAAGAGACCCAGTACTTC.

The rearrangement links TRBV7-2 to TRBJ2-7; D uncertain. Deletions cut 1 base from V and 1 base from J, with 8 bases between. CDR3 length equals 14 residues. Germline-derived CDR1 and CDR2 are SGHTA and FQGNSA. The chain's CDR3 is CASSLGSRSYEQYF. CDR3 nucleotide sequence: TGTGCCAGCAGCTTAGGTAGCAGATCCTACGAGCAGTACTTC.